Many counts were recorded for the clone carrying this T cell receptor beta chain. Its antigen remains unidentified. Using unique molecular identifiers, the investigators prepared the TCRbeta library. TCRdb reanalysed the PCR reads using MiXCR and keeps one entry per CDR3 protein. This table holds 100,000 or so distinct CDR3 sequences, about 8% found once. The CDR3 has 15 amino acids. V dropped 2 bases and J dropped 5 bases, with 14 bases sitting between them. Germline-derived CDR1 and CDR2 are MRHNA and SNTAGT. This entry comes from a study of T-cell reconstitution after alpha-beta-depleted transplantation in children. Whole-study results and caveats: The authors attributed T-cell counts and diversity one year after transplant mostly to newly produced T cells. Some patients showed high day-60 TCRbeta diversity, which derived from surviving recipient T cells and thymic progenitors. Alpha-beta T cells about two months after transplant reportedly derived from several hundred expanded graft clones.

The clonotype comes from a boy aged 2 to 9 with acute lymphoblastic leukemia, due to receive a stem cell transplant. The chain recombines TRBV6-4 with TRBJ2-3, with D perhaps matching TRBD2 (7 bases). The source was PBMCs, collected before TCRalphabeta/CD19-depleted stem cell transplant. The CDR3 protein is CASSDLAGALDTQYF. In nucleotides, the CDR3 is TGTGCCAGCAGTGACCTCGCGGGGGCCCTAGATACGCAGTATTTT.